The 17 T cell receptor beta chains below come from one sample, sequenced in a study of early T cells in non-severe SARS-CoV-2 infection. TCRdb ran MiXCR on the 5' RACE reads and lists one entry per CDR3 protein. The sample holds approximately 81,000 distinct CDR3 sequences, 6% to 7% seen once. The source material was whole blood. The receptors stem from an adult who was a healthcare worker with PCR-confirmed SARS-CoV-2 infection or an uninfected control (not recorded which).

The sample holds many counts of this clonotype. The gene calls are TRBV6-5 and TRBJ1-2; 7 positions match TRBD1. Germline loops: CDR1 MNHEY, CDR2 SVGAGI. The CDR3 is 16 residues long. The V gene end was trimmed by 5 bases and the J gene end by 7 bases; junction bases not matched to a gene: 16. CDR3 in DNA: TGTGCCAGCAGTACTCCAGGGACAGTTTTTGACTCTGGCTACACCTTC. It is translated as CASSTPGTVFDSGYTF.

The J gene is TRBJ2-1, the V gene TRBV28; D unresolved. The germline V and J ends were trimmed by 3 bases and 2 bases, with 11 bases remaining between them. The CDR3 runs 15 residues. CDR1 and CDR2 from the germline V gene are MDHEN and SYDVKM. The DNA for the CDR3 is TGTGCCAGCAGTTTCCTCGTCCAGACCTACAATGAGCAGTTCTTC. Amino acid sequence: CASSFLVQTYNEQFF.

The chain couples TRBV27 to TRBJ1-5, with 9 bases that match TRBD1. V shed 2 bases, J shed 7 bases, and the junction held 3 bases outside the gene matches. CDR3 length equals 14 residues. In germline, CDR1 is MNHEY, CDR2 SMNVEV (reference sequence). CDR3 region: CASSLRTGAQPQHF. CDR3 in DNA: TGTGCCAGCAGTTTACGGACAGGGGCCCAGCCCCAGCATTTT.

In its sample, this clonotype was seen many times. The rearrangement links TRBV13 to TRBJ2-3; TRBD2 aligns across 9 bases. The CDR3 length is 17 residues. J lost 5 bases, V lost 5 bases, and 14 bases had no gene match. In germline, CDR1 is PRHDT, CDR2 FYEKMQ (reference sequence). As DNA, the CDR3 is TGTGCCAGCAGCCCTATAACGAGCGGGAGGAGGAGAGATACGCAGTATTTT. It translates to CASSPITSGRRRDTQYF.

The chain employs TRBV6-5 and TRBJ1-2; D unclear. The germline V gene encodes CDR1 MNHEY and CDR2 SVGAGI. V lost 5 bases and J lost 0, with 16 bases in between. This CDR3 region has 16 residues. The CDR3 DNA reads TGTGCCAGCAGTACCCCGGAGCTTATCACTAACTATGGCTACACCTTC. It is translated as CASSTPELITNYGYTF.

This clonotype was observed a few times. The chain has TRBV9 and TRBJ2-5; a possible D gene is TRBD1 (6 bases). Germline assignment: CDR1 SGDLS and CDR2 YYNGEE. This CDR3 has 16 residues. V was pared by 6 bases and J by 5 bases, with 23 bases between. The CDR3 spells CASTRGPGTPPETQYF. CDR3 bases: TGTGCCAGCACGAGAGGTCCCGGGACACCCCCGGAGACCCAGTACTTC. Full variable domain (rest looked up from reference TRBV9 and TRBJ2-5): DSGVTQTPKHLITATGQRVTLRCSPRSGDLSVYWYQQSLDQGLQFLIQYYNGEERAKGNILERFSAQQFPDLHSELNLSSLELGDSALYFCASTRGPGTPPETQYFGPGTRLLVL.

This chain joins TRBV20-1 and TRBJ2-5; a possible D gene is TRBD1 (6 bases). Trimming stripped 2 bases from V and 2 bases from J, with 12 bases between. Germline lookup yields CDR1 DFQATT and CDR2 SNEGSKA (reference sequence). The CDR3 loop spans 14 amino acids. The CDR3, as DNA: TGCAGTGCTAGACGTTCCAGGGGACAAGAGACCCAGTACTTC. This encodes CSARRSRGQETQYF.

This clonotype was picked up many times. The chain employs TRBV12-3 or TRBV12-4 and TRBJ1-2; no firm D call. The CDR3 consists of 12 residues. The ends were cut back, 5 bases at V and 3 bases at J, with 7 bases in the middle. Here the CDR3 reads CASSPQYYGYTF. In DNA form, the CDR3 reads TGTGCCAGCAGTCCCCAGTACTATGGCTACACCTTC.

This clonotype has a count of ten or more. The V and J genes are TRBV30 and TRBJ2-7; D is uncertain. This CDR3 comprises 11 residues. Per germline, CDR1 GTSNPN and CDR2 SVGIG (reference sequence). V was trimmed by 2 bases and J by 6 bases, leaving 8 bases between them. The CDR3 is CAWSRSREQYF. The CDR3 nucleotides are TGTGCCTGGAGTAGGTCCCGCGAGCAGTACTTC.

This clonotype was observed a few times. CDR3 nucleotide sequence: TGTGCCAGTACCGCACAGGGGGCGGGGGAAAAACTGTTTTTT. This codes for CASTAQGAGEKLFF. The gene calls are TRBV19 and TRBJ1-4, with 9 nucleotides matching TRBD1. The CDR3 is 14 amino acids. With V trimmed by 7 bases and J by 8 bases, 8 bases remained unmatched. Germline V gene lookup returns CDR1 LNHDA and CDR2 SQIVND (reference sequence).

This clonotype was counted many times. V usage is TRBV6-6 and J usage is TRBJ1-4, with 8 bases identical to TRBD1. This CDR3 is built from 16 residues. J gave up 10 bases and V 5 bases, and 15 bases lay outside the gene matches. CDR1 MNHNY and CDR2 SVGAGI come from the germline V gene (reference sequence). The CDR3 nucleotides are TGTGCCAGCAGTAAACTTACAGGGGGACTGGATGGAAAACTGTTTTTT. This sequence encodes CASSKLTGGLDGKLFF.

V gene TRBV27 combines with J gene TRBJ1-5, with D possibly being TRBD1 (5 bases). Per germline, CDR1 MNHEY and CDR2 SMNVEV (reference sequence). This CDR3 comprises 15 residues. V was pared by 0 bases and J by 7 bases, with 13 bases between. DNA of the CDR3: TGTGCCAGCAGTTTATCCAGGGAGTTCGGGCAGCCCCAGCATTTT. As protein: CASSLSREFGQPQHF.

This clonotype occurred many times. J is TRBJ2-6 and V is TRBV12-3 or TRBV12-4; D is unclear. V was cut by 5 bases and J by 1 base, with 9 bases left in between. This CDR3 has 15 residues. CDR3 in DNA: TGTGCCAGCAGTCGCACCAGGTCTGGGGCCAACGTCCTGACTTTC. Amino acids: CASSRTRSGANVLTF.

This clonotype was seen at least ten times. The chain employs TRBV5-5 and TRBJ1-4; tentatively, D is TRBD1 (5 bases). The CDR3 extends over 14 amino acids. CDR1 SGHKS and CDR2 YYEKEE come from the germline V gene (reference sequence). V gave up 0 bases and J gave up 5 bases, with 8 bases separating them. CDR3 DNA sequence: TGTGCCAGCAGCTTGGGCTGGGGGAATGAAAAACTGTTTTTT. Its translation: CASSLGWGNEKLFF.

In its sample, this clonotype was seen a few times. The chain combines TRBV5-4 with TRBJ2-1, with 12 nucleotides matching TRBD1. CDR1 SGHNT and CDR2 YYREEE come from the germline V gene (reference sequence). V was pared by 4 bases and J by 2 bases, with 4 bases of the junction left unmatched. The CDR3 loop spans 16 amino acids. The CDR3 DNA reads TGTGCCAGCAGCGAGGGGACAGGGGGCCCCTACAATGAGCAGTTCTTC. Translated, it gives CASSEGTGGPYNEQFF. The variable domain in full, with the rest retrieved from reference TRBV5-4 and TRBJ2-1, is ETGVTQSPTHLIKTRGQQVTLRCSSQSGHNTVSWYQQALGQGPQFIFQYYREEENGRGNFPPRFSGLQFPNYSSELNVNALELDDSALYLCASSEGTGGPYNEQFFGPGTRLTVL.

This clonotype was observed at least ten times. The V and J genes are TRBV6-5 and TRBJ1-2; 10 bases map to TRBD1. The V segment lost 7 bases and the J segment 3 bases; nucleotides outside the gene matches: 5. Germline CDR1 is MNHEY and CDR2 is SVGAGI. The CDR3 is made up of 14 amino acids. The CDR3 reads CASTQTGGDYGYTF. The CDR3 DNA follows: TGTGCCAGCACCCAGACAGGGGGCGACTATGGCTACACCTTC.

There are many counts of this clonotype. The chain employs TRBV18 and TRBJ2-5; D is uncertain. V was pared by 3 bases and J by 5 bases, with 10 bases between. Germline CDR1 and CDR2: KGHSH and LQKENI. The CDR3 contains 13 residues. CDR3 residues: CASSPTAGETQYF. The CDR3 region has the DNA TGTGCCAGCTCACCGACTGCTGGGGAGACCCAGTACTTC.